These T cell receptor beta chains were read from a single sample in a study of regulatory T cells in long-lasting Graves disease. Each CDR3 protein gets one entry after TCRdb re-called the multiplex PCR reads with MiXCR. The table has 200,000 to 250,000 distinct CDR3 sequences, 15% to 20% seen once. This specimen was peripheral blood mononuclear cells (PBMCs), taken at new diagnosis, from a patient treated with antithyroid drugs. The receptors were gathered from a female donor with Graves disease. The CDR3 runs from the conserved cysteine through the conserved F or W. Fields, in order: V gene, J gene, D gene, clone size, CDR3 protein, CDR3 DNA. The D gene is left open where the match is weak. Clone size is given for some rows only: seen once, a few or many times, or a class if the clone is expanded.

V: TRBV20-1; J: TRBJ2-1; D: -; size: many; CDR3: CSASAAGLNNEQFF; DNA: TGCAGTGCTAGTGCGGCGGGCCTAAACAATGAGCAGTTCTTC
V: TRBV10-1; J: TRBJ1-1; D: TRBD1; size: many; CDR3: CASPLGQANTEAFF; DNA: TGCGCCAGCCCTCTAGGACAGGCGAACACTGAAGCTTTCTTT
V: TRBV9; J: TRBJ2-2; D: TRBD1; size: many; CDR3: CASSVVETGAGELFF; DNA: TGTGCCAGCAGCGTAGTGGAGACAGGGGCCGGGGAGCTGTTTTTT
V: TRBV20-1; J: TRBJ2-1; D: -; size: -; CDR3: CSAKSYGTSVSYNEQFF; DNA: TGCAGTGCCAAATCCTACGGGACCTCCGTCTCCTACAATGAGCAGTTCTTC
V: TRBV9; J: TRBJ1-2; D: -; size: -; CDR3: CASSVEGYGYTF; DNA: TGTGCCAGCAGCGTAGAGGGGTACGGCTACACCTTC
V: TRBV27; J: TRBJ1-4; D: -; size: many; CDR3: CASSLEGATNEKLFF; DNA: TGTGCCAGCAGTTTAGAGGGGGCAACTAATGAAAAACTGTTTTTT
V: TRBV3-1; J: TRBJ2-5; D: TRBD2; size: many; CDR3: CASSPPLAGEETQYF; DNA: TGTGCCAGCAGCCCCCCTCTAGCGGGAGAAGAGACCCAGTACTTC
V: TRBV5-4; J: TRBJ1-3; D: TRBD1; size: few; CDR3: CASSLGTGEMNGNTIYF; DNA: TGTGCCAGCAGCTTGGGGACAGGGGAAATGAACGGAAACACCATATATTTT
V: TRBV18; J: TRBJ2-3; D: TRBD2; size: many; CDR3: CASSPRLAGSTDTQYF; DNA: TGTGCCAGCAGCCCCAGACTAGCGGGGAGTACAGATACGCAGTATTTT
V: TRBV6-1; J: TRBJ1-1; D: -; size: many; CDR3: CATNSGVGRTEAFF; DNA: TGTGCCACTAACTCGGGCGTGGGCAGGACTGAAGCTTTCTTT
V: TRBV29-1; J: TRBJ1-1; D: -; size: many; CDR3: CSVAGGNTEAFF; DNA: TGCAGCGTAGCGGGCGGGAACACTGAAGCTTTCTTT
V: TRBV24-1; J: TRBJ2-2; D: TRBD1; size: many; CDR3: CATSDPSDRGGIGELFF; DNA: TGTGCCACCAGTGATCCATCGGACAGGGGAGGGATCGGGGAGCTGTTTTTT
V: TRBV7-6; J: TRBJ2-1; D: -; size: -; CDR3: CASSLAFSYNEQFF; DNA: TGTGCCAGCAGCTTAGCGTTTAGTTACAATGAGCAGTTCTTC
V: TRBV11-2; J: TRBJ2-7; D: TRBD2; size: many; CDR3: CASSLELPGLAGGEQYF; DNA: TGTGCCAGCAGCTTAGAACTACCGGGACTAGCGGGAGGTGAGCAGTACTTC
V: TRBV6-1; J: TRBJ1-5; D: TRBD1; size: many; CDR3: CASSPLSGTGSTYSNQPQHF; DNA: TGTGCCAGCAGTCCTTTGTCAGGGACAGGTTCGACCTATAGCAATCAGCCCCAGCATTTT
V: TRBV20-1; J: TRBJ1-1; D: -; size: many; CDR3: CSARGNPGRAAFF; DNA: TGCAGTGCTAGAGGGAATCCGGGCAGGGCAGCTTTCTTT
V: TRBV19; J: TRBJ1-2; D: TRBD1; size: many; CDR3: CASSRTGGDYGYTF; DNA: TGTGCCAGTAGCAGGACAGGGGGCGACTATGGCTACACCTTC
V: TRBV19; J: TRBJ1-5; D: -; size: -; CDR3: CASSLRGAGNQPQHF; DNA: TGTGCCAGTAGTCTCAGAGGGGCCGGGAATCAGCCCCAGCATTTT
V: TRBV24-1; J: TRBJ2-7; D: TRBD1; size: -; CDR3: CASSTPGTAVYEQYF; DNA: TGTGCCAGCAGTACCCCCGGGACAGCAGTATACGAGCAGTACTTC
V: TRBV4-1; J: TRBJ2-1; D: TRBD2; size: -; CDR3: CASKPTSGRPEQFF; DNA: TGCGCCAGCAAGCCGACTAGCGGGAGGCCTGAGCAGTTCTTC
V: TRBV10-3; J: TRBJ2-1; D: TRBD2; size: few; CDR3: CAISEGLAGGGDEQFF; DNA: TGTGCCATCAGTGAGGGTCTAGCGGGAGGCGGGGATGAGCAGTTCTTC
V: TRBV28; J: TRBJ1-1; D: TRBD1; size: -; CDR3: CASSPWTGNTEAFF; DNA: TGTGCCAGCAGTCCATGGACAGGGAACACTGAAGCTTTCTTT
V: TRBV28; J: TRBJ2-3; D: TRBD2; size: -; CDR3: CASSLPSGPTDTQYF; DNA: TGTGCCAGCAGTTTGCCTAGCGGACCCACAGATACGCAGTATTTT
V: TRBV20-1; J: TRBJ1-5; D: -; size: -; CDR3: CSARPEQGWTNQPQHF; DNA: TGCAGTGCTCGCCCGGAACAGGGATGGACCAATCAGCCCCAGCATTTT
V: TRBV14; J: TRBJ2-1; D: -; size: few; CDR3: CASSQDYGWGYRRVNNEQFF; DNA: TGTGCCAGCAGCCAAGATTACGGCTGGGGGTACCGAAGGGTAAACAATGAGCAGTTCTTC
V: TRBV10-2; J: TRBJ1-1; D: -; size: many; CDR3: CASSGGQFEAFF; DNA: TGCGCCAGCAGTGGTGGACAGTTTGAAGCTTTCTTT
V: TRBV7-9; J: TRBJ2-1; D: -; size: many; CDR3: CASSKGGPGHNEQFF; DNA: TGTGCCAGCAGCAAAGGAGGGCCGGGCCACAATGAGCAGTTCTTC
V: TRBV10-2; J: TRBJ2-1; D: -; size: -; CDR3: CASARTEQFF; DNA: TGCGCCAGCGCCCGGACAGAACAGTTCTTC
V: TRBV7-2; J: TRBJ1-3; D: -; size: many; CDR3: CASSLAVSGNTIYF; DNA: TGTGCCAGCAGCTTAGCGGTCTCTGGAAACACCATATATTTT
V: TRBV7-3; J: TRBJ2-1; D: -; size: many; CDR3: CASSLVRGYNEQFF; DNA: TGTGCCAGCAGCTTAGTCAGGGGCTACAATGAGCAGTTCTTC
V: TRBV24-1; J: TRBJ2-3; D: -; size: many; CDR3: CATSAGGQQGWRTDTQYF; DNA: TGTGCCACCAGTGCCGGGGGCCAACAGGGTTGGCGCACAGATACGCAGTATTTT
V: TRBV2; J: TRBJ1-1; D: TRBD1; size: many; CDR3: CASSLTGGLGTEAFF; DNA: TGTGCCAGCAGTTTGACAGGGGGCCTGGGCACTGAAGCTTTCTTT
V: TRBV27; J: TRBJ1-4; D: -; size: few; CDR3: CASSPSYIGEKLFF; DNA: TGTGCCAGCAGTCCGAGCTACATAGGAGAAAAACTGTTTTTT
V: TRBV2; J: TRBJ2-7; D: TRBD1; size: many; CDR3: CASSPGTGAYEQYF; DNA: TGTGCCAGCAGTCCAGGGACAGGAGCTTACGAGCAGTACTTC
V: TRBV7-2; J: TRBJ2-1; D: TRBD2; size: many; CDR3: CASSLSLAGVDEQFF; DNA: TGTGCCAGCAGCTTAAGTCTAGCGGGAGTGGATGAGCAGTTCTTC
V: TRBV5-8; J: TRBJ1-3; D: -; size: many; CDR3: CASSLPLGRGSTIYF; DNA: TGTGCCAGCAGCTTGCCCTTGGGCAGGGGAAGCACCATATATTTT
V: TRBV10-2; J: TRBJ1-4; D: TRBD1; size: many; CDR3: CASSEGTGREKLFF; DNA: TGCGCCAGCAGTGAGGGGACAGGGCGCGAAAAACTGTTTTTT
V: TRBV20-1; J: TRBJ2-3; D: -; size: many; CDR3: CSATIGLSRDTQYF; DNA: TGCAGTGCTACCATAGGGCTTTCCCGAGATACGCAGTATTTT
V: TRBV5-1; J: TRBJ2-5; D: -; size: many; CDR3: CASRLGQQETQYF; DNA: TGCGCCAGCAGATTAGGACAACAAGAGACCCAGTACTTC
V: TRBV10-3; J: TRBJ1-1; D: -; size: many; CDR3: CAISEQGRNTEAFF; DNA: TGTGCCATCAGTGAACAGGGCCGGAACACTGAAGCTTTCTTT
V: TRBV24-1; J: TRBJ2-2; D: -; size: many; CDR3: CATGLGGNTGELFF; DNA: TGTGCCACCGGCCTGGGGGGGAACACCGGGGAGCTGTTTTTT
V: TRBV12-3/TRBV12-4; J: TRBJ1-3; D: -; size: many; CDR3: CASRDPIGNTIYF; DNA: TGTGCCAGCAGGGACCCCATTGGAAACACCATATATTTT
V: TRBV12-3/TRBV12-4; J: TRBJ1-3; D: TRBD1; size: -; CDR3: CASSLGTGAGNTIYF; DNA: TGTGCCAGCAGTTTAGGGACAGGGGCTGGAAACACCATATATTTT
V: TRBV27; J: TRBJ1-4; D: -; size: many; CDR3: CASSPGGGEKLFF; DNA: TGTGCCAGCAGTCCGGGGGGGGGTGAAAAACTGTTTTTT
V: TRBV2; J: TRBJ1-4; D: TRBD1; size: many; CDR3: CASRPRDRAREKLFF; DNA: TGTGCCAGCAGGCCCCGGGACAGGGCACGGGAAAAACTGTTTTTT
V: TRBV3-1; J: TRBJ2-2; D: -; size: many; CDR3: CASRRTGLSLAQTRGELFF; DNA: TGTGCCAGCAGAAGGACGGGCCTCAGTCTAGCACAAACAAGGGGGGAGCTGTTTTTT
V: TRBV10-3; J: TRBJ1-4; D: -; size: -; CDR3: CAVSTGREREKLFF; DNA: TGTGCCGTCAGTACAGGGAGGGAACGTGAAAAACTGTTTTTT